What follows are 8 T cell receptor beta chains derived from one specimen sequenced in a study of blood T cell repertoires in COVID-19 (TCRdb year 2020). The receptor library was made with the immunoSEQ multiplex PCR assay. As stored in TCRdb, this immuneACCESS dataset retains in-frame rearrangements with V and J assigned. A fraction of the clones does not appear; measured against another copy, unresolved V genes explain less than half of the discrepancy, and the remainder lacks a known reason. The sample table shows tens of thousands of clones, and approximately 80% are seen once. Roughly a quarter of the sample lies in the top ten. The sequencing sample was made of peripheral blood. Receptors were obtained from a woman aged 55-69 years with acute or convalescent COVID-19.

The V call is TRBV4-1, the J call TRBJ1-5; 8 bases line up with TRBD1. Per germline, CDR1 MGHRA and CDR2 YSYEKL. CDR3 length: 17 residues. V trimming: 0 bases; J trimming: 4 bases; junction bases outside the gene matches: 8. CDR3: CASSQDGGTGGNQPQHF. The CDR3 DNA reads TGCGCCAGCAGCCAAGATGGGGGAACAGGGGGAAATCAGCCCCAGCATTTT.

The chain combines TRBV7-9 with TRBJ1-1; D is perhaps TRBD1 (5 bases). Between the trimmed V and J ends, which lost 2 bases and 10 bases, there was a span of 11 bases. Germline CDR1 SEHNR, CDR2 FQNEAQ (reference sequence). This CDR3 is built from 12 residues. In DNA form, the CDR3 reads TGTGCCAGCAGCTTATCCGACGGGGGAGCTTTCTTT. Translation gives CASSLSDGGAFF.

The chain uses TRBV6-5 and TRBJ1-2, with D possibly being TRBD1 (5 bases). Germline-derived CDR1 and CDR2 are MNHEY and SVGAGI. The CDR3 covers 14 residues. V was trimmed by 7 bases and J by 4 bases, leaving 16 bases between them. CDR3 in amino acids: CASTPGGGSYGYTF. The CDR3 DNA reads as TGTGCCAGCACCCCTGGGGGGGGGTCCTATGGCTACACCTTC.

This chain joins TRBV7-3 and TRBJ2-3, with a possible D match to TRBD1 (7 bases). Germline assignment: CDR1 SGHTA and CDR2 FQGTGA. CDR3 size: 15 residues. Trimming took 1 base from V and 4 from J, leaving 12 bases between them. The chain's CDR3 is CASSLKAGGSDTQYF. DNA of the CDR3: TGTGCCAGCAGCTTAAAGGCAGGGGGGTCAGATACGCAGTATTTT.

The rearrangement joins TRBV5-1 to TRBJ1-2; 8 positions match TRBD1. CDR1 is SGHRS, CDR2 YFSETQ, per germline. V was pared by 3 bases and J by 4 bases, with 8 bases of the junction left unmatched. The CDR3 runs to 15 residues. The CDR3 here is CASSSDGQGSYGYTF. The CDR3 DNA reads TGCGCCAGCAGCTCGGACGGACAGGGTAGCTATGGCTACACCTTC.

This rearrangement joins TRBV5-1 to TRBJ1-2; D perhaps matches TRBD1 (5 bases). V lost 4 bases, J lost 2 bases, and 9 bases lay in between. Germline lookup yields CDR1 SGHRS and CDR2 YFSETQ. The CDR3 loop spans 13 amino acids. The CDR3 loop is CASSPGLNYGYTF. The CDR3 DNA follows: TGCGCCAGCAGCCCGGGACTGAACTATGGCTACACCTTC.

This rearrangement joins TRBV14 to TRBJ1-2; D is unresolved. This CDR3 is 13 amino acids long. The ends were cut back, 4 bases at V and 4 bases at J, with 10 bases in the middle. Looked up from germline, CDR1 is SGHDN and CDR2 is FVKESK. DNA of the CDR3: TGTGCCAGCAGCCTCGAGGTTGGCTATGGCTACACCTTC. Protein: CASSLEVGYGYTF. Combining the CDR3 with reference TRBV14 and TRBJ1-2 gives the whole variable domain EAGVTQFPSHSVIEKGQTVTLRCDPISGHDNLYWYRRVMGKEIKFLLHFVKESKQDESGMPNNRFLAERTGGTYSTLKVQPAELEDSGVYFCASSLEVGYGYTFGSGTRLTVV.

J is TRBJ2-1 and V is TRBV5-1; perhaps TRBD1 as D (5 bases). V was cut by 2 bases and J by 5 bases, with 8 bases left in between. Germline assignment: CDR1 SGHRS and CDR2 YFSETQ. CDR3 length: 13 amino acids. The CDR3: CASSLGVDNEQFF. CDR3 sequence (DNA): TGCGCCAGCAGCTTAGGGGTTGACAATGAGCAGTTCTTC. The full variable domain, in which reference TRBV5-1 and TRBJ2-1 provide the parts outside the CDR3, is KAGVTQTPRYLIKTRGQQVTLSCSPISGHRSVSWYQQTPGQGLQFLFEYFSETQRNKGNFPGRFSGRQFSNSRSEMNVSTLELGDSALYLCASSLGVDNEQFFGPGTRLTVL.